This is a list of T cell receptor beta chains from one sample in a study of cytomegalovirus exposure and HLA in healthy donors. Clones were sequenced by immunoSEQ multiplex PCR, and TCRdb holds only the in-frame ones, with some missing. The sample has approximately 140,000 clones, nearly 90% seen once. The sequenced sample was PBMCs. Receptor source: a woman between 40 and 55 years old in good health and CMV-seronegative. CDR3s include the opening cysteine and the closing phenylalanine or tryptophan. The D gene is left open where the match is weak. Some rows have no size entry. The others give once, few or many, or a class for an expanded clone.

clone size: NA; CDR3 length: 14; D gene: TRBD2; V gene: TRBV6-5; J gene: TRBJ2-5; CDR3 protein: CASSISGSLVEQYF; CDR3 DNA: TGTGCCAGCAGCATTAGCGGGAGTTTGGTAGAGCAGTACTTC
clone size: NA; CDR3 length: 12; D gene: NA; V gene: TRBV28; J gene: TRBJ2-1; CDR3 protein: CASSTGHRVQFF; CDR3 DNA: TGTGCCAGCAGTACCGGACACCGGGTGCAGTTCTTC
clone size: NA; CDR3 length: 13; D gene: NA; V gene: TRBV5-1; J gene: TRBJ1-1; CDR3 protein: CASRDSLNTEAFF; CDR3 DNA: TGCGCCAGCAGGGACAGCTTGAACACTGAAGCTTTCTTT
clone size: NA; CDR3 length: 15; D gene: TRBD1; V gene: TRBV19; J gene: TRBJ1-2; CDR3 protein: CASSIVGTGSYGYTF; CDR3 DNA: TGTGCCAGTAGTATAGTTGGGACAGGGTCCTATGGCTACACCTTC
clone size: NA; CDR3 length: 14; D gene: NA; V gene: TRBV7-8; J gene: TRBJ1-2; CDR3 protein: CASSPQEGLGGYTF; CDR3 DNA: TGTGCCAGCAGCCCTCAGGAGGGGCTCGGTGGCTACACCTTC
clone size: once; CDR3 length: 17; D gene: TRBD2; V gene: TRBV27; J gene: TRBJ2-7; CDR3 protein: CASSLLGTSGSSYEQYF; CDR3 DNA: TGTGCCAGCAGTTTATTAGGGACTAGCGGGAGTTCCTACGAGCAGTACTTC
clone size: NA; CDR3 length: 18; D gene: TRBD2; V gene: TRBV7-9; J gene: TRBJ2-7; CDR3 protein: CSSSFSPGGASGRYEQYF; CDR3 DNA: TGTTCCAGCAGCTTTTCCCCAGGGGGGGCTAGCGGGAGATACGAGCAGTACTTC
clone size: NA; CDR3 length: 15; D gene: NA; V gene: TRBV9; J gene: TRBJ2-3; CDR3 protein: CASSVSAGRTDTQYF; CDR3 DNA: TGTGCCAGCAGCGTAAGTGCGGGTCGCACAGATACGCAGTATTTT
clone size: NA; CDR3 length: 18; D gene: TRBD2; V gene: TRBV5-4; J gene: TRBJ2-1; CDR3 protein: CASSLRSSGRVTYNEQFF; CDR3 DNA: TGTGCCAGCAGCTTGAGAAGTAGCGGGAGAGTAACCTACAATGAGCAGTTCTTC
clone size: NA; CDR3 length: 12; D gene: NA; V gene: TRBV7-9; J gene: TRBJ1-2; CDR3 protein: CSSSYDRSGYTF; CDR3 DNA: TGTTCCAGCAGCTACGACAGGTCTGGCTACACCTTC
clone size: NA; CDR3 length: 15; D gene: TRBD2; V gene: TRBV5-6; J gene: TRBJ2-1; CDR3 protein: CASLTPGLAGSEQFF; CDR3 DNA: TGTGCCAGCTTAACCCCAGGACTAGCGGGATCTGAGCAGTTCTTC
clone size: NA; CDR3 length: 16; D gene: NA; V gene: TRBV28; J gene: TRBJ2-3; CDR3 protein: CASRGPASGSTDTQYF; CDR3 DNA: TGTGCCAGCAGGGGGCCGGCCAGCGGGAGCACAGATACGCAGTATTTT
clone size: NA; CDR3 length: 13; D gene: NA; V gene: TRBV2; J gene: TRBJ2-7; CDR3 protein: CASSGQNVEEQYF; CDR3 DNA: TGTGCCAGCAGCGGCCAAAACGTGGAGGAGCAGTACTTC
clone size: NA; CDR3 length: 13; D gene: TRBD2; V gene: TRBV10-3; J gene: TRBJ2-7; CDR3 protein: CAISVGTIYEQYF; CDR3 DNA: TGTGCCATCAGTGTGGGGACTATCTACGAGCAGTACTTC
clone size: NA; CDR3 length: 16; D gene: NA; V gene: TRBV6-5; J gene: TRBJ2-1; CDR3 protein: CASSYSILMGGNEQFF; CDR3 DNA: TGTGCCAGCAGTTACTCGATACTGATGGGGGGAAATGAGCAGTTCTTC